A selection of T cell receptor beta chains follows, all from one sample in a study of blood T cell repertoires in COVID-19. Data came from immunoSEQ multiplex PCR; TCRdb stores just in-frame clones and leaves some out. Here the sample spans approximately 480,000 clones, roughly nine tenths being singletons. The sequencing input was peripheral blood. These receptors were obtained from a man between 18 and 35 years old with COVID-19, enrolled during active disease. CDR3s include the opening cysteine and the closing phenylalanine or tryptophan. The D gene is left open where the match is weak. The size of a clone is reported for some rows only, either as once, few or many, or as a class for expanded clones.

D: NA
length: 12
J: TRBJ2-7
size: NA
V: TRBV28
CDR3: CATRGTFYEQYF
DNA: TGTGCCACCAGGGGCACTTTCTACGAGCAGTACTTC

D: NA
length: 13
J: TRBJ2-7
size: few
V: TRBV10-2
CDR3: CASGQGSSYEQYF
DNA: TGCGCCAGCGGGCAAGGGAGCTCCTACGAGCAGTACTTC

D: TRBD2
length: 16
J: TRBJ2-1
size: NA
V: TRBV6-6
CDR3: CARIREDRDYGNEQFF
DNA: TGTGCCAGGATTAGGGAGGATCGGGACTACGGCAATGAGCAGTTCTTC

D: TRBD2
length: 14
J: TRBJ2-7
size: NA
V: TRBV4-1
CDR3: CASSARGDPPEQYF
DNA: TGCGCCAGCAGCGCGCGGGGGGATCCACCTGAGCAGTACTTC

D: TRBD2
length: 17
J: TRBJ2-5
size: once
V: TRBV3-1/TRBV3-2
CDR3: CASSPLAGEDRGETQYF
DNA: TGTGCCAGCAGCCCGCTAGCGGGAGAGGATCGCGGGGAGACCCAGTACTTC

D: TRBD1
length: 15
J: TRBJ2-2
size: NA
V: TRBV7-6
CDR3: CASSSDRENTGELFF
DNA: TGTGCCAGCAGCTCCGACAGGGAAAACACCGGGGAGCTGTTTTTT

D: NA
length: 15
J: TRBJ1-4
size: NA
V: TRBV5-1
CDR3: CASSLGTGRDEKLFF
DNA: TGCGCCAGCAGCTTGGGAACAGGGAGGGATGAAAAACTGTTTTTT

D: TRBD2
length: 17
J: TRBJ2-1
size: NA
V: TRBV5-1
CDR3: CASSLEGLAISYNEQFF
DNA: TGCGCCAGCAGCTTGGAGGGACTAGCCATCTCCTACAATGAGCAGTTCTTC

D: TRBD2
length: 14
J: TRBJ2-7
size: NA
V: TRBV9
CDR3: CASSPSGGAYEQYF
DNA: TGTGCCAGCAGCCCGAGCGGGGGAGCCTACGAGCAGTACTTC

D: NA
length: 15
J: TRBJ1-2
size: once
V: TRBV27
CDR3: CASSQTYGNNYGYTF
DNA: TGTGCCAGCAGTCAAACCTACGGGAATAACTATGGCTACACCTTC

D: NA
length: 14
J: TRBJ1-5
size: once
V: TRBV7-2
CDR3: CASSLRGGDQPQHF
DNA: TGTGCCAGCAGCTTAAGGGGGGGGGATCAGCCCCAGCATTTT

D: NA
length: 17
J: TRBJ1-2
size: few
V: TRBV21-1
CDR3: CASSKARIGGGEVGYTF
DNA: TGTGCCAGCAGCAAAGCGCGAATTGGTGGAGGGGAGGTTGGCTACACCTTC

D: NA
length: 17
J: TRBJ2-1
size: few
V: TRBV1
CDR3: CTSSRHSGRADGDEQFF
DNA: TGCACCAGCAGCCGGCACAGCGGGAGGGCCGATGGGGATGAGCAGTTCTTC

D: NA
length: 15
J: TRBJ2-7
size: NA
V: TRBV11-2
CDR3: CASSLDLGGVYEQYF
DNA: TGTGCCAGCAGCTTAGATCTTGGCGGGGTCTACGAGCAGTACTTC

D: TRBD1
length: 13
J: TRBJ2-1
size: NA
V: TRBV5-1
CDR3: CASLPPGGNEQFF
DNA: TGCGCCAGCCTACCACCAGGGGGCAATGAGCAGTTCTTC

D: NA
length: 12
J: TRBJ2-3
size: NA
V: TRBV7-3
CDR3: CASSSSTDTQYF
DNA: TGTGCCAGCAGCTCTAGCACAGATACGCAGTATTTT

D: NA
length: 14
J: TRBJ2-3
size: NA
V: TRBV2
CDR3: CASSSRGALNTQYF
DNA: TGTGCCAGCTCAAGCAGGGGGGCACTAAATACGCAGTATTTT

D: TRBD1
length: 17
J: TRBJ2-3
size: once
V: TRBV4-1
CDR3: CASSQDRETGRPDTQYF
DNA: TGCGCCAGCAGCCAAGATCGAGAGACAGGGAGACCGGATACGCAGTATTTT

D: TRBD1
length: 19
J: TRBJ1-5
size: NA
V: TRBV24-1
CDR3: CATSDQRPWDRGSMRPQHF
DNA: TGTGCCACCAGTGACCAAAGACCTTGGGACAGGGGGTCAATGAGACCCCAGCATTTT